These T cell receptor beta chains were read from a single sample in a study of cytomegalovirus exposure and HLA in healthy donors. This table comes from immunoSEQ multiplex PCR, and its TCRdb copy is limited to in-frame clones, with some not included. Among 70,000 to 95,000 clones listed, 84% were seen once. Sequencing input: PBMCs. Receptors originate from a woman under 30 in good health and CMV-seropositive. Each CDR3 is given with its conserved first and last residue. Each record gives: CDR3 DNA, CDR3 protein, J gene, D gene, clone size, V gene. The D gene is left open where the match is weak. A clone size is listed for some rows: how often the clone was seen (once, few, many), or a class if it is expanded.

CDR3 DNA: TGTGCCAGCCGGGAACGACAGGGAGCGAACTATGGCTACACCTTC
CDR3 protein: CASRERQGANYGYTF
J gene: TRBJ1-2
D gene: TRBD1
clone size: once
V gene: TRBV6-1

CDR3 DNA: TGTGCCAGCAGTTTCTCGACAGCCACCGGGACTAGGGGGTCACGGCGCGGGGAGCTGTTTTTT
CDR3 protein: CASSFSTATGTRGSRRGELFF
J gene: TRBJ2-2
D gene: TRBD2
clone size: -
V gene: TRBV28

CDR3 DNA: TGTGCCAGCAGTTTATTGGGGACAGGGGAACAAGAGACCCAGTACTTC
CDR3 protein: CASSLLGTGEQETQYF
J gene: TRBJ2-5
D gene: TRBD1
clone size: -
V gene: TRBV28

CDR3 DNA: TGTGCCAGCAGCAAAAGGGGAGGGTCCCTAGAAAGTACAGGCTGTTACTTC
CDR3 protein: CASSKRGGSLESTGCYF
J gene: TRBJ2-7
D gene: -
clone size: -
V gene: TRBV21-1

CDR3 DNA: TGTGCCAGCAGTTATATTGGTCGGGACAGGGACGACCCCCACTTT
CDR3 protein: CASSYIGRDRDDPHF
J gene: TRBJ1-6
D gene: TRBD1
clone size: -
V gene: TRBV25-1

CDR3 DNA: TGTGCCAGCAGACCCCTGGGAGGTGAAGCTTTCTTT
CDR3 protein: CASRPLGGEAFF
J gene: TRBJ1-1
D gene: -
clone size: -
V gene: TRBV7-9

CDR3 DNA: TGCGCCAGCAGCTTGGCCAGATTACAGGACCCTGAAGCTTTCTTT
CDR3 protein: CASSLARLQDPEAFF
J gene: TRBJ1-1
D gene: -
clone size: -
V gene: TRBV5-1

CDR3 DNA: TGTGCCAGCAGTTCAGGGTTTTACAATGAGCAGTTCTTC
CDR3 protein: CASSSGFYNEQFF
J gene: TRBJ2-1
D gene: -
clone size: -
V gene: TRBV27

CDR3 DNA: TGTGCCAGCCTCAGGCGGGACAGGACAAGGAAAGCTTTCTTT
CDR3 protein: CASLRRDRTRKAFF
J gene: TRBJ1-1
D gene: TRBD1
clone size: -
V gene: TRBV2

CDR3 DNA: TGTGCCAGCAGCTTACGCAGGGACAACTACAATGAGCAGTTCTTC
CDR3 protein: CASSLRRDNYNEQFF
J gene: TRBJ2-1
D gene: -
clone size: -
V gene: TRBV7-8

CDR3 DNA: TGTGCCAGCAGTTTATTCCAGGGATCAGACAATGAGCAGTTCTTC
CDR3 protein: CASSLFQGSDNEQFF
J gene: TRBJ2-1
D gene: -
clone size: -
V gene: TRBV27

CDR3 DNA: TGTGCCAGCAGTTTCACAGGGGGAGGTGAAAAACTGTTTTTT
CDR3 protein: CASSFTGGGEKLFF
J gene: TRBJ1-4
D gene: TRBD1
clone size: -
V gene: TRBV6-5

CDR3 DNA: TGTGCCAGTAGTATAACTTCAGGGGCCTACGAGCAGTACTTC
CDR3 protein: CASSITSGAYEQYF
J gene: TRBJ2-7
D gene: -
clone size: -
V gene: TRBV19

CDR3 DNA: TGCGCCAGCAGCCAAAGGGGTTTTACCTACGAGCAGTACTTC
CDR3 protein: CASSQRGFTYEQYF
J gene: TRBJ2-7
D gene: -
clone size: -
V gene: TRBV4-1

CDR3 DNA: TGCAGTACAACGGGCTATGGCTACACCTTC
CDR3 protein: CSTTGYGYTF
J gene: TRBJ1-2
D gene: -
clone size: -
V gene: TRBV20-1

CDR3 DNA: TGTGCCAGCAGTGACCTTGGGGAGTCCATTCCGGAAGCTTTCTTT
CDR3 protein: CASSDLGESIPEAFF
J gene: TRBJ1-1
D gene: -
clone size: few
V gene: TRBV6-4

CDR3 DNA: TGTGCCAGCAGCTCCGGACAGGAGAATTCACCCCTCCACTTT
CDR3 protein: CASSSGQENSPLHF
J gene: TRBJ1-6
D gene: TRBD1
clone size: -
V gene: TRBV7-3

CDR3 DNA: TGTGCCAGCAGTTTTTTGAGACTATCCTACGAGCAGTACTTC
CDR3 protein: CASSFLRLSYEQYF
J gene: TRBJ2-7
D gene: -
clone size: -
V gene: TRBV28

CDR3 DNA: TGTGCCTGGAGCCGCCCCACTGTAGACAGGGGTTGGACCGGGGAGCTGTTTTTT
CDR3 protein: CAWSRPTVDRGWTGELFF
J gene: TRBJ2-2
D gene: TRBD1
clone size: once
V gene: TRBV30

CDR3 DNA: TGTGCCAGCAGCCACACCCCCAGGTCCCTGTACTTC
CDR3 protein: CASSHTPRSLYF
J gene: TRBJ2-7
D gene: -
clone size: -
V gene: TRBV11-2

CDR3 DNA: TGCGCCAGCAGCTTGTCAGGGGGCTACACTGAAGCTTTCTTT
CDR3 protein: CASSLSGGYTEAFF
J gene: TRBJ1-1
D gene: TRBD1
clone size: few
V gene: TRBV5-1

CDR3 DNA: TGTGCCAGCAGTGGGGAGTATCCCGGGGAGCTGTTTTTT
CDR3 protein: CASSGEYPGELFF
J gene: TRBJ2-2
D gene: -
clone size: few
V gene: TRBV2

CDR3 DNA: TGTGCCAGCAGCTCGGGCCGAGGGGGATATGGCTACACCTTC
CDR3 protein: CASSSGRGGYGYTF
J gene: TRBJ1-2
D gene: -
clone size: few
V gene: TRBV5-5

CDR3 DNA: TGTGCCAGCAGTTTATACAGGGGGGCCCCGGGGGAGCAGTACTTC
CDR3 protein: CASSLYRGAPGEQYF
J gene: TRBJ2-7
D gene: TRBD1
clone size: -
V gene: TRBV27

CDR3 DNA: TGCGCCAGCAGCGAAAACCTAGGGACTCAGTACGAGCAGTACTTC
CDR3 protein: CASSENLGTQYEQYF
J gene: TRBJ2-7
D gene: -
clone size: -
V gene: TRBV5-1

CDR3 DNA: TGCGCCAGCAGCTTGTCCTTCGATCAGCCCCAGCATTTT
CDR3 protein: CASSLSFDQPQHF
J gene: TRBJ1-5
D gene: -
clone size: -
V gene: TRBV5-1

CDR3 DNA: TGTGCCAGCAGCTTAGGCGGGACAGGGAGGAACACTGAAGCTTTCTTT
CDR3 protein: CASSLGGTGRNTEAFF
J gene: TRBJ1-1
D gene: TRBD1
clone size: -
V gene: TRBV11-2

CDR3 DNA: TGCAGCGTTGATAAGACGGGACTCTACACTGAAGCTTTCTTT
CDR3 protein: CSVDKTGLYTEAFF
J gene: TRBJ1-1
D gene: -
clone size: -
V gene: TRBV29-1

CDR3 DNA: TGTGCCAGCAGCCCTAGCGGGAGGGCGGGTAATGAGCAGTTCTTC
CDR3 protein: CASSPSGRAGNEQFF
J gene: TRBJ2-1
D gene: TRBD2
clone size: -
V gene: TRBV11-3

CDR3 DNA: TGTGCCAGCAGCTTATCTACCGGGAACACTGAAGCTTTCTTT
CDR3 protein: CASSLSTGNTEAFF
J gene: TRBJ1-1
D gene: -
clone size: -
V gene: TRBV7-6

CDR3 DNA: TGTGCCAGCAGCAAAACAGCTCCTAGCGGCTACAATGAGCAGTTCTTC
CDR3 protein: CASSKTAPSGYNEQFF
J gene: TRBJ2-1
D gene: TRBD2
clone size: -
V gene: TRBV7-3

CDR3 DNA: TGCGCCAGCAGCTTGGTTGCGGGGATCACAGATACGCAGTATTTT
CDR3 protein: CASSLVAGITDTQYF
J gene: TRBJ2-3
D gene: -
clone size: -
V gene: TRBV5-1

CDR3 DNA: TGTGCCAGCAGTTTAACAGGGGGTCTCCCCTACGAGCAGTACTTC
CDR3 protein: CASSLTGGLPYEQYF
J gene: TRBJ2-7
D gene: TRBD1
clone size: once
V gene: TRBV27

CDR3 DNA: TGTGCCAGCTCCTACAGGGAATTGGATGGCTACACCTTC
CDR3 protein: CASSYRELDGYTF
J gene: TRBJ1-2
D gene: -
clone size: -
V gene: TRBV2

CDR3 DNA: TGCGCCAGCAGCTGGGAGGTTAACCGGGACAGGTCAAGCACTGGGGCCAACGTCCTGACTTTC
CDR3 protein: CASSWEVNRDRSSTGANVLTF
J gene: TRBJ2-6
D gene: TRBD1
clone size: -
V gene: TRBV5-1

CDR3 DNA: TGTGCCAGCAGTCCCCACCCGACAGGAGGCACCGGGGAGCTGTTTTTT
CDR3 protein: CASSPHPTGGTGELFF
J gene: TRBJ2-2
D gene: -
clone size: -
V gene: TRBV27

CDR3 DNA: TGCGCCAGCAGCGATGGGACTAGCGGGGGACAAGAGACCCAGTACTTC
CDR3 protein: CASSDGTSGGQETQYF
J gene: TRBJ2-5
D gene: TRBD2
clone size: -
V gene: TRBV5-1

CDR3 DNA: TGTGCCAGCAGCCCCAACCGAGGGGGTATGTACGAGCAGTACTTC
CDR3 protein: CASSPNRGGMYEQYF
J gene: TRBJ2-7
D gene: -
clone size: -
V gene: TRBV7-8

CDR3 DNA: TGTGCCAGCAGCGTTGAGTTCACCGGGGAGCTGTTTTTT
CDR3 protein: CASSVEFTGELFF
J gene: TRBJ2-2
D gene: -
clone size: -
V gene: TRBV9

CDR3 DNA: TGCGCCAGCAGCTCGGGGGGCTCTGGAAACACCATATATTTT
CDR3 protein: CASSSGGSGNTIYF
J gene: TRBJ1-3
D gene: -
clone size: -
V gene: TRBV5-1

CDR3 DNA: TGCGCCAGCAGCCAAGAACGCCAGGCCCACATTTTCGGATATTACGAGCAGTACTTC
CDR3 protein: CASSQERQAHIFGYYEQYF
J gene: TRBJ2-7
D gene: -
clone size: -
V gene: TRBV4-1

CDR3 DNA: TGCGCCAGCAGCTTGGGGGTGGGACAGATTACTTCTTTCGAGCAGTACTTC
CDR3 protein: CASSLGVGQITSFEQYF
J gene: TRBJ2-7
D gene: TRBD1
clone size: once
V gene: TRBV5-1

CDR3 DNA: TGTGCCAGCAGCGTAAGTCGGACTAGCGGGAGCGATGGAGGGACCTACAATGAGCAGTTCTTC
CDR3 protein: CASSVSRTSGSDGGTYNEQFF
J gene: TRBJ2-1
D gene: TRBD2
clone size: -
V gene: TRBV9

CDR3 DNA: TGTGCCGGCAACACTGAAGCTTTCTTT
CDR3 protein: CAGNTEAFF
J gene: TRBJ1-1
D gene: -
clone size: once
V gene: TRBV5-8

CDR3 DNA: TGTGCCAGCAGCCCCAGGACTAGCGGGGGGCGCGGACCCTTTACGCAGTATTTT
CDR3 protein: CASSPRTSGGRGPFTQYF
J gene: TRBJ2-3
D gene: TRBD2
clone size: once
V gene: TRBV13

CDR3 DNA: TGTGCTAGCAGTTTTGGACTAGCATCACTCCAAGAGACCCAGTACTTC
CDR3 protein: CASSFGLASLQETQYF
J gene: TRBJ2-5
D gene: TRBD2
clone size: -
V gene: TRBV7-7

CDR3 DNA: TGTGCCAGTACCATAGTTCACCATCAGCCCCAGCATTTT
CDR3 protein: CASTIVHHQPQHF
J gene: TRBJ1-5
D gene: -
clone size: -
V gene: TRBV19

CDR3 DNA: TGCGCCAGCAGCAGTCGACAGGGGCCACAAGAGACCCAGTACTTC
CDR3 protein: CASSSRQGPQETQYF
J gene: TRBJ2-5
D gene: TRBD1
clone size: -
V gene: TRBV5-1

CDR3 DNA: TGTGCCAGCGGCCTAGGGGGTCTCTATGGCTACACCTTC
CDR3 protein: CASGLGGLYGYTF
J gene: TRBJ1-2
D gene: -
clone size: -
V gene: TRBV28

CDR3 DNA: TGTGCCAGTAGCGCAAGACAGGGGAGCAATGAGCAGTTCTTC
CDR3 protein: CASSARQGSNEQFF
J gene: TRBJ2-1
D gene: TRBD1
clone size: -
V gene: TRBV19

CDR3 DNA: TGTGCCAGCAGTTATTCCGGGACAGGGATGAACACTGAAGCTTTCTTT
CDR3 protein: CASSYSGTGMNTEAFF
J gene: TRBJ1-1
D gene: TRBD1
clone size: -
V gene: TRBV7-9

CDR3 DNA: TGTGCCAGCACCCCTCGGACAGGGGGCTTCGATCAGCCCCAGCATTTT
CDR3 protein: CASTPRTGGFDQPQHF
J gene: TRBJ1-5
D gene: TRBD1
clone size: -
V gene: TRBV28

CDR3 DNA: TGTGCCACCAGCAGAGATTTACTAGCGGGAGTCTCGGATGAGCAGTTCTTC
CDR3 protein: CATSRDLLAGVSDEQFF
J gene: TRBJ2-1
D gene: TRBD2
clone size: -
V gene: TRBV15

CDR3 DNA: TGTGCCAGCAGCTTGGGACTAGTTGGAGGCACAGATACGCAGTATTTT
CDR3 protein: CASSLGLVGGTDTQYF
J gene: TRBJ2-3
D gene: -
clone size: -
V gene: TRBV5-8